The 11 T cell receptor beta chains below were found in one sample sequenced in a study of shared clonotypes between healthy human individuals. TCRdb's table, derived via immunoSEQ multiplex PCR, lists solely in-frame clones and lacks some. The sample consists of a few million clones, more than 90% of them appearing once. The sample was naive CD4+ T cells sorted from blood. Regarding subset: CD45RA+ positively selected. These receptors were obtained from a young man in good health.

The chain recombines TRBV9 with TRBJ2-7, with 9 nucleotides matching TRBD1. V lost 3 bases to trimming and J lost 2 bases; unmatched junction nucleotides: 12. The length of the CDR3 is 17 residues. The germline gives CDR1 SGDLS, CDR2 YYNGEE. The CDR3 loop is CASSAGTGFSRTYEQYF. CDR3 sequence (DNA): TGTGCCAGCAGCGCCGGGACAGGGTTTAGTAGGACCTACGAGCAGTACTTC.

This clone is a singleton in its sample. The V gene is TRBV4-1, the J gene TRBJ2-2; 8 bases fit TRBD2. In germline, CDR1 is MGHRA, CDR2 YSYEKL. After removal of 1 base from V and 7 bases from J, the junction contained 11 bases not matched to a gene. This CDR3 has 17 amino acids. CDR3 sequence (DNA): TGCGCCAGCAGCCAAGGCCTAGCGGGTTCCCCAGGCGGGGAGCTGTTTTTT. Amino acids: CASSQGLAGSPGGELFF.

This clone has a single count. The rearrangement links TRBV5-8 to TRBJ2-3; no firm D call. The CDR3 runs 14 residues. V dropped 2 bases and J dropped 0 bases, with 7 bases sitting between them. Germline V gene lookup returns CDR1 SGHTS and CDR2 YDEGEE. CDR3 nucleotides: TGTGCCAGCAGCTTACCCGGGAGCACAGATACGCAGTATTTT. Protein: CASSLPGSTDTQYF.

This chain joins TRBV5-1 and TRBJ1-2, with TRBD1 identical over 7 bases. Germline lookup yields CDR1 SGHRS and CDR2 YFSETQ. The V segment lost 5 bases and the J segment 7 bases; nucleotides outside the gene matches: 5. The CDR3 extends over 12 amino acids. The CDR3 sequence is CASSIDRVGYTF. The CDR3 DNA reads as TGCGCCAGCAGTATTGACAGGGTTGGCTACACCTTC.

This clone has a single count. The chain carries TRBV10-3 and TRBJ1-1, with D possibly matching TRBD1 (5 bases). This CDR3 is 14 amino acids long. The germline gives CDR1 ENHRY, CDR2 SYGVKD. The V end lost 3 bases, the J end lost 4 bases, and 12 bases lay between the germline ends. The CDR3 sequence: CAISDQGLGTEAFF. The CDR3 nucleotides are TGTGCCATCAGTGACCAGGGTCTCGGCACTGAAGCTTTCTTT.

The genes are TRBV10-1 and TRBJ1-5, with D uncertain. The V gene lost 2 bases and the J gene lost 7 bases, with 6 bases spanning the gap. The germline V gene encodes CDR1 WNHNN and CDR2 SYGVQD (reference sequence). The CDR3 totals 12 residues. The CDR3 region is CASSEMSQPQHF. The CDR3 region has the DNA TGCGCCAGCAGTGAGATGTCCCAGCCCCAGCATTTT.

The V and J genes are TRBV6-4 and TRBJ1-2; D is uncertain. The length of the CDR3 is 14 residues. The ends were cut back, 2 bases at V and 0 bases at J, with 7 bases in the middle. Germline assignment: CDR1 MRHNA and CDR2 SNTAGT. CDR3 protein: CASSDGRTNYGYTF. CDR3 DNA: TGTGCCAGCAGTGACGGGCGGACTAACTATGGCTACACCTTC.

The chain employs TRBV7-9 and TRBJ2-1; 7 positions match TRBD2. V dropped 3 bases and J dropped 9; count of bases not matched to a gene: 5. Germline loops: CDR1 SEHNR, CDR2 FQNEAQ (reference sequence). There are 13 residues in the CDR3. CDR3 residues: CASSFNGGFEQFF. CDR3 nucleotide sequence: TGTGCCAGCAGCTTCAACGGGGGGTTTGAGCAGTTCTTC.

The CDR3 protein is CASSLRRGGVKGTGELFF. CDR3 bases: TGTGCCAGCAGCTTACGGCGGGGGGGCGTAAAAGGCACCGGGGAGCTGTTTTTT. J is TRBJ2-2 and V is TRBV7-8; 9 bases agree with TRBD2. Germline assignment: CDR1 SGHVS and CDR2 FQNEAQ. This CDR3 contains 18 residues. The ends lost 2 bases at V and 4 bases at J; junction bases unmatched: 11. Drawing the rest from reference TRBV7-8 and TRBJ2-2, the complete variable domain is GAGVSQSPRYKVAKRGQDVALRCDPISGHVSLFWYQQALGQGPEFLTYFQNEAQLDKSGLPSDRFFAERPEGSVSTLKIQRTQQEDSAVYLCASSLRRGGVKGTGELFFGEGSRLTVL.

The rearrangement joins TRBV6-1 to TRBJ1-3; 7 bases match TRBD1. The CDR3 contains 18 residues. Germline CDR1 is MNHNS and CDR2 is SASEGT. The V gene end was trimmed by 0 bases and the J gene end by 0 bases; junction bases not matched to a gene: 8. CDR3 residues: CASSEALTGYSSGNTIYF. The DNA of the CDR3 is TGTGCCAGCAGTGAAGCGTTGACAGGGTACAGCTCTGGAAACACCATATATTTT.

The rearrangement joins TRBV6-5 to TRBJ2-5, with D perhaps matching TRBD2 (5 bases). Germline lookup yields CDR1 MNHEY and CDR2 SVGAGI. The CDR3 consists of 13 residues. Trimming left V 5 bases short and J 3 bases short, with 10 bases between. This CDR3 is CASSRGGEETQYF. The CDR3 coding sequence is TGTGCCAGCAGTCGGGGTGGGGAAGAGACCCAGTACTTC.